The 18 T cell receptor beta chains presented below share a single source sample, sequenced in a study of blood T cells in healthy people across ages. A second about 7 to 12 cycle PCR used barcoded and J-beta primers. MiXCR, run by TCRdb on the 5' RACE reads, gives a single entry per CDR3 protein. The table has about 780,000 distinct CDR3 sequences, about 42% seen once. Sequencing used blood. The receptors originated from an elderly man in good health.

This rearrangement joins TRBV7-9 to TRBJ2-1; 12 nucleotides align to TRBD2. The germline CDR1 and CDR2 sequences are SEHNR and FQNEAQ (reference sequence). The V gene end was trimmed by 5 bases and the J gene end by 10 bases; junction bases not matched to a gene: 18. The CDR3 has 18 residues. CDR3 in amino acids: CASSQLAGGPREVAEQFF. The DNA for the CDR3 is TGTGCCAGCAGCCAGCTAGCGGGAGGGCCGCGAGAGGTAGCCGAGCAGTTCTTC.

The V gene is TRBV12-3 or TRBV12-4, the J gene TRBJ2-3; D remains ambiguous. CDR3 size: 14 residues. Trimming removed 7 bases from V and 6 bases from J, with 17 bases in between. CDR3 in DNA: TGTGCCAGCACCAACTGGGCCCATGCGGATACGCAGTATTTT. Translated, it gives CASTNWAHADTQYF.

Details on this clonotype: Given a much more abundant clone one base away, this may be a read error. The V and J genes are TRBV6-5 and TRBJ1-2; D ambiguous. This CDR3 comprises 14 residues. CDR1 is MNHEY and CDR2 is SVGAGI in the germline V gene. The ends were cut back, 7 bases at V and 4 bases at J, with 16 bases in the middle. CDR3 amino acids: CASTRDGSSYGYTF. CDR3 nucleotides: TGTGCCAGCACCAGAGACGGATCCTCCTATGGCTACACCTTC.

V gene TRBV5-1 combines with J gene TRBJ2-1; 12 bases line up with TRBD2. The CDR3 length is 15 residues. The germline CDR1 and CDR2 sequences are SGHRS and YFSETQ. With V trimmed by 0 bases and J by 9 bases, 4 bases remained unmatched. The CDR3 loop reads CASSLVASGRVEQFF. The CDR3 nucleotides read TGCGCCAGCAGCTTGGTTGCTAGCGGGAGGGTTGAGCAGTTCTTC.

The gene calls are TRBV11-2 and TRBJ2-7, with D unclear. The CDR3 runs to 13 residues. The V and J ends lost 5 bases and 4 bases respectively, with 12 bases between them. CDR1 and CDR2 from the germline V gene are SGHAT and FQNNGV. This CDR3 reads CASSGARRYEQYF. In nucleotides, the CDR3 is TGTGCCAGCAGCGGAGCCCGAAGATACGAGCAGTACTTC. The variable domain in full, completed from reference TRBV11-2 and TRBJ2-7, reads EAGVAQSPRYKIIEKRQSVAFWCNPISGHATLYWYQQILGQGPKLLIQFQNNGVVDDSQLPKDRFSAERLKGVDSTLKIQPAKLEDSAVYLCASSGARRYEQYFGPGTRLTVT.

V and J are TRBV4-3 and TRBJ2-4; the D gene is possibly TRBD2 (6 bases). This CDR3 is 17 amino acids long. CDR1 LGHNA and CDR2 YSLEER come from the germline V gene. Trimming left V 0 bases short and J 2 bases short, with 14 bases between. CDR3 sequence: CASSQEILEGTKNIQYF. CDR3 sequence (DNA): TGCGCCAGCAGCCAAGAAATATTGGAGGGGACCAAAAACATTCAGTACTTC.

This clonotype was counted between two and nine times. The rearrangement uses TRBV4-3 and TRBJ2-4; D ambiguous. Between the trimmed V and J ends, which lost 0 bases and 7 bases, there was a span of 13 bases. The CDR3 extends over 15 amino acids. Germline CDR1 reads LGHNA; CDR2 reads YSLEER. DNA of the CDR3: TGCGCCAGCAGCCAAGATTCCAGAGATGGGAACATTCAGTACTTC. Residues: CASSQDSRDGNIQYF.

The chain carries TRBV12-3 or TRBV12-4 and TRBJ2-7; TRBD1 matches 9 bases. The CDR3 extends over 14 amino acids. Losses at the gene ends were 2 bases for V and 6 bases for J; bases not matched to a gene: 5. The DNA for the CDR3 is TGTGCCAGCAGTTTAAAGGGACAGGGAACCGAGCAGTACTTC. Residues: CASSLKGQGTEQYF.

The V gene is TRBV12-3 or TRBV12-4, the J gene TRBJ2-3; a possible D gene is TRBD2 (5 bases). This CDR3 has 16 amino acids. Between the trimmed V and J ends, which lost 7 bases and 8 bases, there was a span of 25 bases. CDR3 loop: CASTLWTSGRAGTQYF. CDR3 nucleotide sequence: TGTGCCAGCACCCTCTGGACCAGCGGTAGAGCAGGTACGCAGTATTTT.

This clonotype was counted many times. The V and J genes are TRBV7-2 and TRBJ2-1; 10 nucleotides line up with TRBD2. Per the germline V gene, CDR1 is SGHTA and CDR2 is FQGNSA. CDR3 length: 14 residues. The V gene end was trimmed by 5 bases and the J gene end by 5 bases; junction bases not matched to a gene: 3. The CDR3, as DNA: TGTGCCAGCAGCCGAGCGGGAGGGGACAATGAGCAGTTCTTC. This codes for CASSRAGGDNEQFF.

About this clonotype: A much larger clone differs by one base, so this may be a read error. The V gene is TRBV20-1, the J gene TRBJ1-1; a possible D gene is TRBD1 (6 bases). The CDR3 sequence is 13 residues long. The germline V gene encodes CDR1 DFQATT and CDR2 SNEGSKA (reference sequence). The CDR3 DNA follows: TGCAGTGCTAGAGTTTCGGGGGGCACTGGAGCTTTCTTT. Translation: CSARVSGGTGAFF.

The V gene is TRBV4-2, the J gene TRBJ2-7; D is perhaps TRBD1 (7 bases). The CDR3 loop spans 16 amino acids. Trimming removed 0 bases at V and 2 bases at J, with 14 bases between. The germline V gene encodes CDR1 LGHNA and CDR2 YNFKEQ. The CDR3 region is CASSQELRDSPYEQYF. The DNA of the CDR3 is TGTGCCAGCAGCCAAGAATTGCGGGACAGCCCCTACGAGCAGTACTTC.

This clonotype has a count of ten or more. The rearrangement uses TRBV12-3 or TRBV12-4 and TRBJ2-3, with D possibly TRBD2 on 5 matching bases. The CDR3 runs to 14 residues. The V end was cut by 3 bases, the J end by 4 bases, with 11 bases between. CDR3 sequence (DNA): TGTGCCAGCAGTTTGGGAGTGGGCGCAGATACGCAGTATTTT. As protein: CASSLGVGADTQYF.

This clonotype came up many times. The chain is built from TRBV6-5 and TRBJ1-1; no clear D gene. Germline V gives CDR1 MNHEY, CDR2 SVGAGI. This CDR3 spans 14 amino acids. V shed 8 bases and J shed 4 bases, with 17 bases lying between them. The DNA for the CDR3 is TGTGCCAGCCACGCTCCCGGCGGGCGCACTGAAGCTTTCTTT. This codes for CASHAPGGRTEAFF.

This clonotype was found many times. The CDR3: CASSQQWEQYF. As DNA, the CDR3 is TGTGCCAGCAGCCAGCAGTGGGAGCAGTACTTC. The chain has TRBV3-1 and TRBJ2-5; the D gene is possibly TRBD2 (5 bases). Trimming pared 3 bases from V and 11 bases from J, leaving 10 bases between. CDR3 length: 11 residues. The germline CDR1 and CDR2 sequences are LGHDT and YNNKEL (reference sequence).

This rearrangement joins TRBV20-1 to TRBJ2-7; 12 bases agree with TRBD2. Germline lookup yields CDR1 DFQATT and CDR2 SNEGSKA (reference sequence). The trim removed 3 bases at V and 7 bases at J, leaving 10 bases unmatched. This CDR3 has 15 residues. The CDR3 bases are TGCAGTGCTAGTCGGACTAGCGGGATCTCCCATGAGCAGTACTTC. As protein: CSASRTSGISHEQYF.

CDR3 DNA: TGCAGTGCCATGACACGCGGGAACACTGAAGCTTTCTTT. Translation: CSAMTRGNTEAFF. The chain employs TRBV20-1 and TRBJ1-1, with unresolved D. Trimming cost V 6 bases and J 1 base, with 12 bases left between them. Germline values: CDR1 DFQATT, CDR2 SNEGSKA (reference sequence). The CDR3 consists of 13 residues.

With respect to this clonotype: Given a much more abundant clone one base away, this may be a read error. CDR3 amino acids: CASSVVEGAYEQYF. The CDR3 DNA sequence: TGCGCCAGCAGCGTGGTGGAGGGCGCCTACGAGCAGTACTTC. V is TRBV5-1 and J is TRBJ2-7; tentative D call: TRBD2 (6 bases). Per the germline V gene, CDR1 is SGHRS and CDR2 is YFSETQ. The CDR3 is made up of 14 amino acids. Trimming removed 4 bases from V and 2 bases from J, with 13 bases in between.